The 9 T cell receptor beta chains listed next were all sequenced from one sample in a study of cytomegalovirus exposure and HLA in healthy donors (dated by TCRdb to about 2017). Libraries came from the immunoSEQ multiplex PCR assay. For the multiplex PCR, a mixture combining 60 forward primers for TCR Vbeta segments and 13 reverse primers for TCR Jbeta segments was used. TCRdb retrieved this table from immuneACCESS and kept in-frame rearrangements only. Not all clones are present; in checked studies, unresolved V genes account for under half, and no reason is known for the remainder. The table for this sample lists some 160,000 clones; around 79% of them were counted only once. About 1.8% of the sample is held by the ten biggest clonotypes. Sequences were obtained from PBMCs. The receptors come from a woman aged 25 to 39 in good health and CMV-seronegative.

The rearrangement joins TRBV6-1 to TRBJ2-3; D may be TRBD1 (6 bases). The CDR3 contains 15 residues. With 4 bases removed from V and 3 bases from J, the gap between germline ends came to 14 bases. Germline loops: CDR1 MNHNS, CDR2 SASEGT. The CDR3 loop reads CASSGGRGITDTQYF. The CDR3 coding sequence is TGTGCCAGCAGTGGCGGCAGGGGTATTACAGATACGCAGTATTTT.

J is TRBJ1-4 and V is TRBV9; 8 nucleotides line up with TRBD1. CDR3 length: 13 residues. Germline V lookup: CDR1 SGDLS, CDR2 YYNGEE. V gave up 4 bases and J gave up 7 bases; unmatched junction bases: 3. The CDR3 DNA follows: TGTGCCAGCAGCCGGACAGGGTCTGAAAAACTGTTTTTT. This codes for CASSRTGSEKLFF.

The V and J genes are TRBV6-1 and TRBJ2-2; 10 nucleotides line up with TRBD1. The CDR3 loop spans 14 amino acids. Germline loops: CDR1 MNHNS, CDR2 SASEGT. Germline trimming cut 9 bases from V and 6 bases from J; bases unmatched to any gene: 7. CDR3 in amino acids: CARRGTGVSGELFF. For the CDR3, the DNA is TGTGCCAGAAGGGGGACAGGGGTTTCCGGGGAGCTGTTTTTT.

The chain carries TRBV5-6 and TRBJ1-5, with 7 bases lining up with TRBD1. The trim removed 3 bases at V and 7 bases at J, leaving 13 bases unmatched. From germline, CDR1 is SGHDT and CDR2 YYEEEE. CDR3 size: 16 residues. The chain's CDR3 is CASSWRSEGGAQPQHF. CDR3 sequence (DNA): TGTGCCAGCAGCTGGAGATCTGAAGGGGGCGCGCAGCCCCAGCATTTT.

The chain uses TRBV15 and TRBJ1-3; TRBD1 is a possible D gene (6 bases). From germline, CDR1 is LNHNV and CDR2 YYDKDF (reference sequence). The CDR3 has 15 residues. V shed 5 bases and J shed 2 bases, with 13 bases lying between them. The CDR3 protein is CATSGNRVPGNTIYF. In DNA form, the CDR3 reads TGTGCCACCAGCGGAAACAGGGTTCCTGGAAACACCATATATTTT.

This chain uses TRBV4-3 with TRBJ2-5; tentatively, D is TRBD2 (6 bases). Deletions cut 3 bases from V and 3 bases from J, with 14 bases between. The length of the CDR3 is 15 residues. CDR1 and CDR2 from the germline V gene are LGHNA and YSLEER. DNA for the CDR3: TGCGCCAGCAGCCACGAAGGGACTCGAGAAGAGACCCAGTACTTC. Its translation is CASSHEGTREETQYF.

This clone has just one count. V and J are TRBV5-8 and TRBJ1-5; no clear D. Germline V lookup: CDR1 SGHTS, CDR2 YDEGEE. The CDR3 extends over 16 amino acids. V lost 3 bases, J lost 0 bases, and 13 bases lay in between. The CDR3 nucleotides read TGTGCCAGCAGCTCTCTAGGAGGGCCTAGCAATCAGCCCCAGCATTTT. Residues: CASSSLGGPSNQPQHF.

With regard to this clone: Other DNA sequences of this sample code for an identical CDR3. The V call is TRBV7-8, the J call TRBJ1-1; D is possibly TRBD1 (6 bases). Germline CDR1 reads SGHVS; CDR2 reads FQNEAQ. CDR3 size: 17 residues. V was trimmed by 0 bases and J by 3 bases, leaving 17 bases between them. The CDR3 coding sequence is TGTGCCAGCAGCTTAGCGTTAGTGATCGGGGGGCACACTGAAGCTTTCTTT. Its protein is CASSLALVIGGHTEAFF.

The V gene is TRBV5-1, the J gene TRBJ2-3, with 7 bases fitting TRBD2. The CDR3 consists of 16 residues. The germline V gene has CDR1 SGHRS and CDR2 YFSETQ. The trim removed 1 base at V and 5 bases at J, leaving 10 bases unmatched. The CDR3 reads CASSLSSGPRGDTQYF. The CDR3 nucleotides read TGCGCCAGCAGCTTGTCTAGCGGCCCCCGGGGAGATACGCAGTATTTT.